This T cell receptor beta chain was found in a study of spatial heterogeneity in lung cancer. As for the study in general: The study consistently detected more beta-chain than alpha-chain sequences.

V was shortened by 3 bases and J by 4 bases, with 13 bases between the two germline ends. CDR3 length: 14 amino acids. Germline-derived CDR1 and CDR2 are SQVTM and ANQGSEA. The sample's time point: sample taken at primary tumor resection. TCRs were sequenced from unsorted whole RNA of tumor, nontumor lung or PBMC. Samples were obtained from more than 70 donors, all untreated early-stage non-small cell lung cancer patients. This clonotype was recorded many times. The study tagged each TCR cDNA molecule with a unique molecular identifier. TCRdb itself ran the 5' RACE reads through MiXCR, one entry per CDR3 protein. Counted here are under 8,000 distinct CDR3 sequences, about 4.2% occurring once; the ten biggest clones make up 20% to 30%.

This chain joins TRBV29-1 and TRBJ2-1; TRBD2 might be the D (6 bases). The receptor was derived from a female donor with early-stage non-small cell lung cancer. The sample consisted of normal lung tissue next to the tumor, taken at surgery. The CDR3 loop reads CSVDVAGLYNEQFF. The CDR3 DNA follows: TGCAGCGTTGACGTCGCGGGGTTATACAATGAGCAGTTCTTC.